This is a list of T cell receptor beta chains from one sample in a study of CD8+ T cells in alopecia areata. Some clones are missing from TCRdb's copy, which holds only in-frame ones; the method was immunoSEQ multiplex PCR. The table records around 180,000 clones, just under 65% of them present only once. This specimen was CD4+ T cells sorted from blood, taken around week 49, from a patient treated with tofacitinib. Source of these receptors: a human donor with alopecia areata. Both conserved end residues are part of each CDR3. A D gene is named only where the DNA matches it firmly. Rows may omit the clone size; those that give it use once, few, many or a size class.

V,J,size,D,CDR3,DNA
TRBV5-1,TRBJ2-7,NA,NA,CASSFSRTGPFSYEQYF,TGCGCCAGCAGCTTTAGTAGAACAGGACCTTTCTCCTACGAGCAGTACTTC
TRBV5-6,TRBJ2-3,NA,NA,CASSFQGLTDTQYF,TGTGCCAGCAGCTTTCAGGGGCTAACAGATACGCAGTATTTT
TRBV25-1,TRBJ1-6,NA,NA,CASSAPKSGIYNSPLHF,TGTGCCAGCAGCGCCCCAAAGTCTGGCATTTATAATTCACCCCTCCACTTT
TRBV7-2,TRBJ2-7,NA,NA,CASSPAGQTYEQYF,TGTGCCAGCAGCCCTGCAGGTCAAACCTACGAGCAGTACTTC
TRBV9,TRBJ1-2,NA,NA,CASSPGMQGHYTF,TGTGCCAGCAGCCCCGGTATGCAGGGACACTACACCTTC
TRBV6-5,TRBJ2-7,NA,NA,CASSRVGYEQYF,TGTGCCAGCAGTCGAGTAGGGTACGAGCAGTACTTC
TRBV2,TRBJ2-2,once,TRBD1,CASSADRGGGELFF,TGTGCCAGCAGTGCGGACAGGGGAGGCGGGGAGCTGTTTTTT
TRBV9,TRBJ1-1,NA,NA,CASSVEPPGGNTEAFF,TGTGCCAGCAGCGTAGAACCACCCGGGGGAAACACTGAAGCTTTCTTT
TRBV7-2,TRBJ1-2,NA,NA,CASSFNPSGLEGF,TGTGCCAGCAGCTTCAATCCCTCGGGGTTAGAGGGCTTC
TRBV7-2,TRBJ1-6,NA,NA,CASSLIGSPLHF,TGTGCCAGCAGCCTCATCGGGTCACCCCTCCACTTT
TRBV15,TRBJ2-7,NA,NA,CATSRDGLGANEQYF,TGTGCCACCAGCAGAGATGGCCTGGGGGCCAACGAGCAGTACTTC
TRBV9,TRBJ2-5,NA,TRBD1,CASRGQAQETQYF,TGTGCCAGCAGGGGACAGGCCCAAGAGACCCAGTACTTC
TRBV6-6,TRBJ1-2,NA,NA,CASSWTGLAGYTF,TGTGCCAGCAGCTGGACCGGGTTGGCTGGCTACACCTTC
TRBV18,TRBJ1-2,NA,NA,CASSPSGAAYTF,TGTGCCAGCTCACCCTCCGGGGCCGCGTACACCTTC
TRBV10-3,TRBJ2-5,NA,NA,CALIVTRFKETQYF,TGTGCCTTGATTGTGACCCGCTTTAAGGAGACCCAGTACTTC
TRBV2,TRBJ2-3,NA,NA,CASSELGQNTDTQYF,TGTGCCAGCAGTGAATTGGGGCAGAACACAGATACGCAGTATTTT
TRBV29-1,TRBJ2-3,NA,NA,CSVEEGWDTQYF,TGCAGCGTTGAAGAAGGCTGGGATACGCAGTATTTT
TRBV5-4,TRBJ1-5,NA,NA,CASSLGGGNQPQHF,TGTGCCAGCAGCTTGGGCGGGGGCAATCAGCCCCAGCATTTT
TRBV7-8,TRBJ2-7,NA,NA,CASSNDRLPYEQYF,TGTGCCAGCAGCAACGACAGGTTGCCCTACGAGCAGTACTTC
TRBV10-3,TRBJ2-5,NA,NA,CAISEQQETQYF,TGTGCCATCAGTGAACAGCAAGAGACCCAGTACTTC
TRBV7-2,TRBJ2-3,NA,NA,CASSLNGDTQYF,TGTGCCAGCAGCCTTAATGGGGATACGCAGTATTTT
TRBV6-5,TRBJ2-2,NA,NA,CASSSVTGELFF,TGTGCCAGCAGTTCAGTCACCGGGGAGCTGTTTTTT
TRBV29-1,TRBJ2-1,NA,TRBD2,CSVLLAGNYNEQFF,TGCAGCGTCCTGTTAGCGGGGAATTACAATGAGCAGTTCTTC
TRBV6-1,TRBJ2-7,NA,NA,CASSESSSEQYF,TGTGCCAGCAGTGAATCCAGTAGCGAGCAGTACTTC
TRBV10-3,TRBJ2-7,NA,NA,CAIGTQGYEQYF,TGTGCCATCGGTACTCAGGGCTACGAGCAGTACTTC
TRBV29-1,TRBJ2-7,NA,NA,CSVAQNRDISYEQYF,TGCAGCGTTGCCCAAAACCGGGACATTTCCTACGAGCAGTACTTC
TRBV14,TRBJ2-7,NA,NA,CASSQGTGYREQYF,TGTGCCAGCAGCCAAGGGACCGGGTACCGGGAGCAGTACTTC
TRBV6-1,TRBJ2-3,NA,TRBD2,CASSERSGGGRTDTQYF,TGTGCCAGCAGTGAACGGAGCGGGGGAGGGAGAACAGATACGCAGTATTTT
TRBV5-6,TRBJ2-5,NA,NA,CASSLGVSSQETQYF,TGTGCCAGCAGCTTGGGAGTTTCTAGCCAAGAGACCCAGTACTTC
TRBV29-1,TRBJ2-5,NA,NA,CSVMTVQETQYF,TGCAGCGTAATGACAGTACAAGAGACCCAGTACTTC
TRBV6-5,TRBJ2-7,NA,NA,CASSLGPSYEQYF,TGTGCCAGCAGCCTGGGACCCTCCTACGAGCAGTACTTC
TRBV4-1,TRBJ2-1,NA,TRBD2,CASSQDMERGARNEQFF,TGCGCCAGCAGCCAAGACATGGAGCGGGGGGCCCGCAATGAGCAGTTCTTC
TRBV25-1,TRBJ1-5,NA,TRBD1,CASRETGTGGEQPQHF,TGTGCCAGCAGGGAAACCGGGACAGGGGGAGAACAGCCCCAGCATTTT
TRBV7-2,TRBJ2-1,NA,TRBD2,CASSLGAGGNDEQFF,TGTGCCAGCAGCTTAGGGGCGGGGGGTAACGATGAGCAGTTCTTC
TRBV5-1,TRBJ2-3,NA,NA,CASSLGAVGQYF,TGCGCCAGCAGCTTGGGGGCGGTAGGGCAGTATTTT
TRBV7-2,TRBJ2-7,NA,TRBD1,CASSPTGIEQYF,TGTGCCAGCAGCCCGACAGGGATCGAGCAGTACTTC
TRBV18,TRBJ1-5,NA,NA,CASSPGTENQPQHF,TGTGCCAGCTCACCAGGGACGGAGAATCAGCCCCAGCATTTT
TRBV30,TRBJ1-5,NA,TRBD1,CAWSTGASNQPQHF,TGTGCCTGGAGTACAGGGGCTAGCAATCAGCCCCAGCATTTT
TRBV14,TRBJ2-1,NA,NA,CASSQERWVGGPGNEQFF,TGTGCCAGCAGCCAAGAGCGTTGGGTCGGGGGCCCCGGAAATGAGCAGTTCTTC
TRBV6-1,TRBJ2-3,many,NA,CASRQADTQYF,TGTGCCAGCAGGCAGGCAGATACGCAGTATTTT
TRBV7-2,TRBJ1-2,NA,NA,CASSLKGTGRYGYTF,TGTGCCAGCAGCTTAAAAGGGACTGGTCGCTATGGCTACACCTTC
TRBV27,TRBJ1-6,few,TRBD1,CASSPRTGIPPLHF,TGTGCCAGCAGTCCCCGGACAGGGATCCCACCCCTCCACTTT
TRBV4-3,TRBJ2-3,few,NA,CASSQDTRGTDTQYF,TGCGCCAGCAGCCAAGACACTAGGGGCACAGATACGCAGTATTTT
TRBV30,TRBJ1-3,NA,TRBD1,CASQGGQGGTIYF,TGTGCCTCCCAAGGGGGACAGGGGGGAACCATATATTTT